This TCR beta chain stems from a study of T cell responses to AZD1222 COVID-19 vaccine. Whole-study findings and limits: Repertoires were obtained solely post-peak T cell response.

Worth noting for this clone: Its antigen is unknown.

Germline assignment: CDR1 SGHTA and CDR2 FQGNSA. Trimming at V came to 4 bases and at J to 4 bases, leaving 10 bases not matched to a gene. This CDR3 has 16 residues. TCRdb's copy holds only in-frame clones and misses some; the assay was immunoSEQ multiplex PCR. The sample consists of about 170,000 clones, less than 90% of them appearing once. The receptor's source is an adult in good health. The sequencing used peripheral blood, collected on day 0 of AZD1222 vaccination. This chain links TRBV7-2 with TRBJ2-7, with 10 bases matching TRBD2. CDR3 region: CASSSGGGSGRYEQYF. CDR3 DNA sequence: TGTGCCAGCAGCTCCGGAGGGGGTAGCGGGAGGTACGAGCAGTACTTC.